A single sample gave rise to the 26 T cell receptor beta chains below, sequenced in a study of CD8+CD57+ T cells in acquired aplastic anemia. Profiling that covered TCR beta VDJ and CDR3 relied on genomic DNA as its template. In TCRdb, the reads were re-called with MiXCR into one record per CDR3 protein. The table has around 200,000 distinct CDR3 sequences, roughly half seen once. The sample comprised sorted CD4+, CD8+, or CD8+CD57+ T cells (not recorded which) from PBMCs. The receptor source for this set is a human donor in good health, serving as a control.

In DNA, the CDR3 is TGTGCCAGCAGACAGGGGAACGAGCAGTACTTC. As protein: CASRQGNEQYF. The rearrangement links TRBV2 to TRBJ2-7; 7 positions agree with TRBD1. The J segment lost 5 bases and the V segment lost 6 bases, leaving 1 base of the junction unmatched. The CDR3 has 11 residues. Germline assignment: CDR1 SNHLY and CDR2 FYNNEI.

Notes on this clonotype: This may arise from a read error, as a much more abundant clone is one base away. This chain joins TRBV20-1 and TRBJ1-4; D remains ambiguous. Germline loops: CDR1 DFQATT, CDR2 SNEGSKA (reference sequence). This CDR3 spans 15 amino acids. V lost 5 bases, J lost 0 bases, and 13 bases lay in between. The CDR3 reads CSALVPYSTNEKLFF. The CDR3 DNA follows: TGCAGTGCTCTGGTTCCGTATTCAACTAATGAAAAACTGTTTTTT.

The J gene is TRBJ1-6, the V gene TRBV20-1; D might be TRBD1 (5 bases). CDR3 size: 12 residues. Germline CDR1 DFQATT, CDR2 SNEGSKA (reference sequence). V gave up 3 bases and J gave up 7 bases, with 7 bases separating them. The CDR3 DNA follows: TGCAGTGCTAGCTCAGGGAATTCACCCCTCCACTTT. Its protein product is CSASSGNSPLHF.

About this clonotype: At one boundary the junction diverges from the germline segment, which might be a read error. The chain carries TRBV7-7 and TRBJ2-7; 10 nucleotides align to TRBD1. The germline V gene encodes CDR1 SSHAT and CDR2 FNYEAQ (reference sequence). The CDR3 is made up of 16 amino acids. CDR3 nucleotides: TGTGCTAGCAGCCCCCAGGGGACAGGGGTCTCCTACGAGCAGTACTTC. The encoded protein is CASSPQGTGVSYEQYF. The variable domain in full, completed from reference TRBV7-7 and TRBJ2-7, reads GAGVSQSPRYKVTKRGQDVTLRCDPISSHATLYWYQQALGQGPEFLTYFNYEAQPDKSGLPSDRFSAERPEGSISTLTIQRTEQRDSAMYRCASSPQGTGVSYEQYFGPGTRLTVT.

The chain combines TRBV10-3 with TRBJ2-7; D is ambiguous. The CDR3 sequence is 12 residues long. From germline, CDR1 is ENHRY and CDR2 SYGVKD. V was clipped by 5 bases and J by 7 bases, with 12 bases between them. The CDR3 loop reads CAISPDGVEQYF. CDR3 nucleotide sequence: TGTGCCATCAGTCCAGACGGCGTAGAGCAGTACTTC.

The chain couples TRBV29-1 to TRBJ2-5; maybe TRBD1 (7 bases). This CDR3 has 16 amino acids. CDR1 is SQVTM and CDR2 is ANQGSEA in the germline V gene. The ends were cut back, 3 bases at V and 5 bases at J, with 22 bases in the middle. The CDR3 region is CSVDYPGGSTVETQYF. The CDR3 nucleotides are TGCAGCGTTGATTACCCAGGGGGGAGTACGGTGGAGACCCAGTACTTC.

This clonotype was seen ten or more times. V gene TRBV10-3 combines with J gene TRBJ1-5, with D tentatively TRBD1 (6 bases). CDR3 length: 15 residues. V lost 3 bases to trimming and J lost 2 bases, with 11 bases between them. Germline V gene lookup returns CDR1 ENHRY and CDR2 SYGVKD. The CDR3 is CAISDIGGGNQPQHF. The CDR3 coding sequence is TGTGCCATCAGTGATATAGGGGGTGGCAATCAGCCCCAGCATTTT.

In this sample, this clonotype turned up a few times. The chain couples TRBV7-2 to TRBJ2-3, with D possibly TRBD2 on 5 matching bases. Germline V gene lookup returns CDR1 SGHTA and CDR2 FQGNSA. Trimming took 6 bases from V and 3 from J, leaving 13 bases between them. There are 14 residues in the CDR3. The CDR3 region is CASSFLSGTDTQYF. CDR3 in DNA: TGTGCCAGCAGTTTTCTTTCGGGAACAGATACGCAGTATTTT.

This clonotype has at least ten counts. The V call is TRBV7-2, the J call TRBJ2-2, with D tentatively TRBD2 (5 bases). The CDR3 is 14 residues long. Trimming took 6 bases from V and 8 from J, leaving 16 bases between them. Per the germline V gene, CDR1 is SGHTA and CDR2 is FQGNSA. CDR3 sequence (DNA): TGTGCCAGCAGAACCGGGAAGGACTGGGGGGAGCTGTTTTTT. Protein product: CASRTGKDWGELFF.

This clonotype showed up just a few times. The rearrangement joins TRBV5-1 to TRBJ2-7, with 9 bases matching TRBD2. The CDR3 covers 19 residues. Trimming cost V 4 bases and J 1 base; bases outside gene matches: 18. Germline CDR1 reads SGHRS; CDR2 reads YFSETQ. The CDR3 bases are TGCGCCAGCAGCAATGCGTTGGCGGGAGGGCCTCGGGGGTCCTACGAGCAGTACTTC. It yields the protein CASSNALAGGPRGSYEQYF.

The chain has TRBV19 and TRBJ1-5, with 9 bases fitting TRBD1. V was pared by 5 bases and J by 4 bases, with 6 bases of the junction left unmatched. The CDR3 has 15 amino acids. CDR1 and CDR2 (germline): LNHDA, SQIVND (reference sequence). The CDR3 sequence is CASSASGTGNQPQHF. CDR3 nucleotide sequence: TGTGCCAGTAGTGCGTCCGGGACAGGGAATCAGCCCCAGCATTTT.

The chain employs TRBV11-2 and TRBJ1-6, with 9 bases identical to TRBD1. The CDR3 sequence is 16 residues long. Germline assignment: CDR1 SGHAT and CDR2 FQNNGV. The V segment lost 1 base and the J segment 7 bases; nucleotides outside the gene matches: 5. The CDR3 reads CASSLVDRGRNSPLHF. The CDR3 region has the DNA TGTGCCAGCAGCTTAGTTGACAGGGGGAGGAATTCACCCCTCCACTTT.

Of note for this clonotype: Given a much more abundant clone one base away, this may be a read error. The CDR3 does not end in the conserved phenylalanine or tryptophan, so this is likely a read error. The chain has TRBV11-2 and TRBJ2-2, with D unresolved. The CDR3 totals 14 residues. The germline V gene has CDR1 SGHAT and CDR2 FQNNGV. V lost 6 bases and J lost 3, with 11 bases in between. CDR3 coding DNA: TGTGCCAGCAGTGATTCTTTTTACACCGGGGAGCTGTTTCTT. It translates to CASSDSFYTGELFL.

In the case of this clonotype: Mismatch with germline at one junction end may stem from a read error. The CDR3 DNA sequence: TGTGCCAGCAGTAGAGGGTTGGGTGGCTACGAGCGGTACTTC. Amino acids: CASSRGLGGYERYF. The chain has TRBV25-1 and TRBJ2-7; D perhaps matches TRBD2 (5 bases). The germline CDR1 and CDR2 sequences are MGHDK and SYGVNS. This CDR3 spans 14 amino acids.

For this clonotype: A much larger clonotype is one base distant, so this may be a read error. The chain recombines TRBV27 with TRBJ1-1; weak D call: TRBD1 (6 bases). This CDR3 contains 15 residues. Germline CDR1 reads MNHEY; CDR2 reads SMNVEV (reference sequence). Trimming stripped 6 bases from V and 1 base from J, with 15 bases between. CDR3 loop: CASRAPGHPNTEAFF. In DNA form, the CDR3 reads TGTGCCAGCAGGGCACCGGGACACCCGAACACTGAAGCTTTCTTT.

About this clonotype itself: It may be a read error: a sequence one base away is much more abundant. The rearrangement uses TRBV7-9 and TRBJ2-7; D unresolved. The V end was cut by 3 bases, the J end by 4 bases, with 7 bases between. CDR3 size: 12 residues. Germline CDR1 SEHNR, CDR2 FQNEAQ (reference sequence). The CDR3 here is CASSFHGYEQYF. CDR3 in DNA: TGTGCCAGCAGCTTTCACGGGTACGAGCAGTACTTC.

This clonotype was recorded many times. This chain links TRBV6-6 with TRBJ2-7; TRBD2 agrees at 8 bases. Trimming took 8 bases from V and 6 from J; bases not matched to a gene: 3. Looked up from germline, CDR1 is MNHNY and CDR2 is SVGAGI (reference sequence). There are 11 residues in the CDR3. The CDR3 coding sequence is TGTGCCAGCGGGACTAGTACCGAGCAGTACTTC. Its protein is CASGTSTEQYF.

This clonotype appeared many times. The rearrangement uses TRBV20-1 and TRBJ1-6, with 7 bases lining up with TRBD1. Germline trimming cut 6 bases from V and 5 bases from J; bases unmatched to any gene: 10. Germline-derived CDR1 and CDR2 are DFQATT and SNEGSKA (reference sequence). CDR3 size: 15 residues. The CDR3 here is CSAGGGFGDNSPLHF. Here the CDR3 DNA reads TGCAGTGCCGGAGGGGGCTTTGGGGATAATTCACCCCTCCACTTT.

J is TRBJ1-5 and V is TRBV7-2; the D is unclear. The germline gives CDR1 SGHTA, CDR2 FQGNSA. The CDR3 is 15 residues long. Trimming cost V 0 bases and J 5 bases, with 11 bases left between them. The CDR3 DNA reads TGTGCCAGCAGCTTAGCGGGCGGGGTTCATCAGCCCCAGCATTTT. It yields the protein CASSLAGGVHQPQHF.

This rearrangement joins TRBV7-8 to TRBJ2-7; 11 positions agree with TRBD2. V was clipped by 4 bases and J by 1 base; unmatched bases: 6. Germline-derived CDR1 and CDR2 are SGHVS and FQNEAQ. The CDR3 contains 16 residues. The CDR3 loop reads CASSSDRLAGSYEQYF. CDR3 bases: TGTGCCAGCAGCTCCGACCGACTAGCGGGATCCTACGAGCAGTACTTC.

This clonotype was counted ten times or more. The V call is TRBV9, the J call TRBJ2-5; either TRBD1 or TRBD2 may supply D (5 bases each). The germline V gene encodes CDR1 SGDLS and CDR2 YYNGEE. This CDR3 contains 14 residues. Trimming removed 0 bases at V and 4 bases at J, with 10 bases between. The CDR3, as DNA: TGTGCCAGCAGCGTAGAGTCTGGGGGAGAGACCCAGTACTTC. The encoded protein is CASSVESGGETQYF.

In this sample, this clonotype turned up many times. The V gene is TRBV5-1, the J gene TRBJ2-7, with TRBD1 matching 10 bases. After removal of 4 bases from V and 5 bases from J, the junction contained 15 bases not matched to a gene. There are 17 residues in the CDR3. Per germline, CDR1 SGHRS and CDR2 YFSETQ. The CDR3 sequence is CASSALISRGQGNEQYF. The CDR3 DNA is TGCGCCAGCAGCGCGCTTATATCCCGGGGACAGGGGAACGAGCAGTACTTC. The whole variable domain, remainder taken from reference TRBV5-1 and TRBJ2-7, is KAGVTQTPRYLIKTRGQQVTLSCSPISGHRSVSWYQQTPGQGLQFLFEYFSETQRNKGNFPGRFSGRQFSNSRSEMNVSTLELGDSALYLCASSALISRGQGNEQYFGPGTRLTVT.

This clonotype was counted ten times or more. The chain uses TRBV6-6 and TRBJ1-3, with no clear D. CDR3 size: 14 residues. Germline V CDR1 and CDR2: MNHNY, SVGAGI (reference sequence). Trimming removed 4 bases at V and 0 bases at J, with 7 bases between. The CDR3 region is CASSFGFSGNTIYF. CDR3 in DNA: TGTGCCAGCAGTTTCGGATTCTCTGGAAACACCATATATTTT.

About this clonotype: This sequence may be a read error, since a much larger clone differs from it by one base. The chain is built from TRBV27 and TRBJ1-3; D is undetermined. The CDR3 totals 13 residues. Germline V gives CDR1 MNHEY, CDR2 SMNVEV (reference sequence). The CDR3 nucleotides read TGTGCCAGCAGTAAGAGTTCTGGAAACGCCATATATTTT. This codes for CASSKSSGNAIYF.

The V gene is TRBV7-6, the J gene TRBJ2-1; possibly TRBD2 for D (5 bases). This CDR3 spans 14 amino acids. Trimming took 1 base from V and 5 from J, leaving 9 bases between them. The V gene's germline CDR1 is SGHVS and CDR2 FNYEAQ. CDR3 sequence: CASSLVDGNNEQFF. As DNA, the CDR3 is TGTGCCAGCAGCTTAGTTGACGGGAACAATGAGCAGTTCTTC.

This clonotype was counted between two and nine times. A clone one base away is much larger, so this may be a read error. The chain has TRBV20-1 and TRBJ1-1; no clear D. The V end was cut by 0 bases, the J end by 0 bases, with 5 bases between. Germline lookup yields CDR1 DFQATT and CDR2 SNEGSKA (reference sequence). The CDR3 consists of 13 residues. CDR3 residues: CSARDSLNTEAFF. The CDR3 nucleotides are TGCAGTGCTAGAGACAGCCTGAACACTGAAGCTTTCTTT.